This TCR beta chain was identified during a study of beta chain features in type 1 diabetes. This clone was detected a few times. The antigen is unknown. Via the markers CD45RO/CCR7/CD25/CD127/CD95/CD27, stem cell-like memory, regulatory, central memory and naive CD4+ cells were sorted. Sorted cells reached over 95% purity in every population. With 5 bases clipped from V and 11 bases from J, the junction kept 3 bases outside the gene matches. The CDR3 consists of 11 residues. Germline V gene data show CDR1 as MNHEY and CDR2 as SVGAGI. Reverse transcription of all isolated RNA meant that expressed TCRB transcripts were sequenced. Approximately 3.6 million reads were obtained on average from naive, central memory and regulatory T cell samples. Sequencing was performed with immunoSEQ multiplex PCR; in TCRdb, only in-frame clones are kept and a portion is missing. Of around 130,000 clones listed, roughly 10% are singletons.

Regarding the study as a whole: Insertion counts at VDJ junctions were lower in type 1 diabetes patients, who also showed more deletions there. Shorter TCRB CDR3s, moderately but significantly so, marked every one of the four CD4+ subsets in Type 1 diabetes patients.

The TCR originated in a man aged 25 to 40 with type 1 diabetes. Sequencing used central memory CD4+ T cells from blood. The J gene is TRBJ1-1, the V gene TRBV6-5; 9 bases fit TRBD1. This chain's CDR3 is CASSTGTGAFF. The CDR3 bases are TGTGCCAGCAGTACAGGGACAGGGGCTTTCTTT.